Listed here are 4 T cell receptor beta chains from one sample, sequenced in a study of T-cell reconstitution after alpha-beta-depleted transplantation in children. Unique molecular identifiers tagged the TCRbeta library. TCRdb redid the calling of the PCR reads with MiXCR, one entry per CDR3 protein. The sample consists of approximately 400,000 distinct CDR3 sequences, roughly a tenth of them appearing once. The sample in question was PBMCs from the stem cell graft donor, obtained from the stem cell graft. The source of these receptors is a human donor who donated a stem cell graft to a child with acute myeloid leukemia.

The chain is built from TRBV5-1 and TRBJ2-7; 9 nucleotides match TRBD1. J lost 7 bases, V lost 3 bases, and 2 bases had no gene match. Germline CDR1 reads SGHRS; CDR2 reads YFSETQ. This CDR3 contains 12 residues. CDR3 residues: CASSSDRGEQYF. The CDR3 DNA reads as TGCGCCAGCAGCTCTGACAGGGGGGAGCAGTACTTC.

The chain links TRBV12-3 or TRBV12-4 to TRBJ1-5, with D maybe TRBD1 (6 bases). Trimming took off 2 bases at V and 2 bases at J, with 10 bases between the two ends. This CDR3 spans 15 amino acids. CDR3 sequence (DNA): TGTGCCAGCAGTTTAACCAGGGGAGGCAATCAGCCCCAGCATTTT. Its translation: CASSLTRGGNQPQHF.

The chain uses TRBV6-5 and TRBJ2-3; 11 bases fit TRBD2. The germline V gene encodes CDR1 MNHEY and CDR2 SVGAGI. J lost 1 base, V lost 1 base, and 4 bases had no gene match. The CDR3 runs 17 residues. In DNA, the CDR3 is TGTGCCAGCAGTTACTGGGGGACTAGCGGCCGCACAGATACGCAGTATTTT. Translation gives CASSYWGTSGRTDTQYF.

This clonotype was seen many times. CDR3 loop: CATSEYDRFVAKNIQYF. In DNA, the CDR3 is TGTGCCACCAGTGAATATGACAGATTTGTAGCCAAAAACATTCAGTACTTC. This chain uses TRBV24-1 with TRBJ2-4; D is perhaps TRBD1 (5 bases). CDR1 is KGHDR and CDR2 is SFDVKD in the germline V gene. The CDR3 is 17 residues long. The V gene lost 4 bases and the J gene lost 0 bases, with 15 bases spanning the gap.